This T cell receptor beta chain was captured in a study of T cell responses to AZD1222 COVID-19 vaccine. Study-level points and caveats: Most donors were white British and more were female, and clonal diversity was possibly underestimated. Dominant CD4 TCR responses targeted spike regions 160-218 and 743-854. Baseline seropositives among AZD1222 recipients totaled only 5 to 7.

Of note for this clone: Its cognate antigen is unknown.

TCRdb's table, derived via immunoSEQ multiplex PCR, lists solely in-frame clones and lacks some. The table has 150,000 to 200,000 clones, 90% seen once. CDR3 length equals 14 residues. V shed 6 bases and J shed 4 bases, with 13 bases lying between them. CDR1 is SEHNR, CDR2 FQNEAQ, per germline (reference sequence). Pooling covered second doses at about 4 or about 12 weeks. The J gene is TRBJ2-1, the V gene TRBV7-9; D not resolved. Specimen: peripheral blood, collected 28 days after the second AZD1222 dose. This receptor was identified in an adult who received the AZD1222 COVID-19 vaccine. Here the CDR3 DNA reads TGTGCCAGCAGACCACCGATAGATTACAATGAGCAGTTCTTC. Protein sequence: CASRPPIDYNEQFF.